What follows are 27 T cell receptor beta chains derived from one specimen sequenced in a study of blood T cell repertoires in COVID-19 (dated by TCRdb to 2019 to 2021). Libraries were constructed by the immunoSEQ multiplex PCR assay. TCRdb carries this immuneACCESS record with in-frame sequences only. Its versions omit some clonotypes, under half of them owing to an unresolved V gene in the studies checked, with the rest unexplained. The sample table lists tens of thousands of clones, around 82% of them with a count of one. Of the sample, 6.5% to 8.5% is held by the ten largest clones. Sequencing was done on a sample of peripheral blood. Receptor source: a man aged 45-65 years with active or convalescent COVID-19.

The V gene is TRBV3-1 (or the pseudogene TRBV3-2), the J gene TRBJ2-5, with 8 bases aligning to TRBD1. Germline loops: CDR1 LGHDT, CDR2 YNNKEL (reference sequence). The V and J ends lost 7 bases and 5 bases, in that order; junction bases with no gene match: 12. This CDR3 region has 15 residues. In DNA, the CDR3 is TGTGCCAGCACTCCTAGGACAGGGAGCCGGGAGACCCAGTACTTC. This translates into CASTPRTGSRETQYF.

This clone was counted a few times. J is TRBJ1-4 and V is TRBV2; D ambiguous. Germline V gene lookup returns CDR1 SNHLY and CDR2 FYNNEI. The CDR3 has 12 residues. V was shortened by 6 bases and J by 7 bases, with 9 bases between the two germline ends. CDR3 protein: CASSGSVEKLFF. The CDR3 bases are TGTGCCAGCAGCGGGTCGGTTGAAAAACTGTTTTTT.

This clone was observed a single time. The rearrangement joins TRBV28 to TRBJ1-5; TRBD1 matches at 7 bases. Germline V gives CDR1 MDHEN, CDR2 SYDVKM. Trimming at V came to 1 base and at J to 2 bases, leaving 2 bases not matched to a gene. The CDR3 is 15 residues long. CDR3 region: CASSLSDRGNQPQHF. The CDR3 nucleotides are TGTGCCAGCAGTTTATCAGACAGGGGCAATCAGCCCCAGCATTTT.

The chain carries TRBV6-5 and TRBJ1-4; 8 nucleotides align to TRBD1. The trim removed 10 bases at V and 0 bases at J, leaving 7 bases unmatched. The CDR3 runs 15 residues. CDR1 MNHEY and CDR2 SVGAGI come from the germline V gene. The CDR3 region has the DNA TGTGCCACCAGAACACAGGGGGCAACTAATGAAAAACTGTTTTTT. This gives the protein CATRTQGATNEKLFF.

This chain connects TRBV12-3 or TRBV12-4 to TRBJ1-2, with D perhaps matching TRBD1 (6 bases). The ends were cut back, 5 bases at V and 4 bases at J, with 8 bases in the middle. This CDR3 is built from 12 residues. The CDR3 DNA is TGTGCCAGCAGTGGGGACACCTATGGCTACACCTTC. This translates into CASSGDTYGYTF.

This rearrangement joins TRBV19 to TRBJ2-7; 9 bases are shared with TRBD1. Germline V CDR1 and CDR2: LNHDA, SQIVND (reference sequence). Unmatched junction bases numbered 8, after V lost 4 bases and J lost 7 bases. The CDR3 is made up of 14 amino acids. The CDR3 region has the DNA TGTGCCAGTAGTACCCAAACAGGGGGCTGGGAGCAGTACTTC. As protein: CASSTQTGGWEQYF. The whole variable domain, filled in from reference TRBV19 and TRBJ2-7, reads DGGITQSPKYLFRKEGQNVTLSCEQNLNHDAMYWYRQDPGQGLRLIYYSQIVNDFQKGDIAEGYSVSREKKESFPLTVTSAQKNPTAFYLCASSTQTGGWEQYFGPGTRLTVT.

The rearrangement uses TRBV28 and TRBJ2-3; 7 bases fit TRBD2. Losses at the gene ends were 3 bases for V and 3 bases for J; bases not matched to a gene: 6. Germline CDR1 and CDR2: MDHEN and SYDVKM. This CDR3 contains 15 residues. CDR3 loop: CASSFGGGGTDTQYF. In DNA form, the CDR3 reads TGTGCCAGCAGTTTTGGCGGGGGTGGAACAGATACGCAGTATTTT.

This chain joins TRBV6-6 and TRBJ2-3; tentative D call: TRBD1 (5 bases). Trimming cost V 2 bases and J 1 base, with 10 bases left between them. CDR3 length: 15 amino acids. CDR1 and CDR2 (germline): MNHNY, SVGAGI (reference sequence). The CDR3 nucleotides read TGTGCCAGCAGTTACGGACAATATCGCACAGATACGCAGTATTTT. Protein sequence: CASSYGQYRTDTQYF.

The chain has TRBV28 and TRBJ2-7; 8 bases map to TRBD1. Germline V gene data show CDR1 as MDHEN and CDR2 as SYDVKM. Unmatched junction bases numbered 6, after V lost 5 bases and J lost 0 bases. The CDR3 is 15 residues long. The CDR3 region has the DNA TGTGCCAGCAGTGGGGGACAGGCAAGCTCCTACGAGCAGTACGTC. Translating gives CASSGGQASSYEQYV.

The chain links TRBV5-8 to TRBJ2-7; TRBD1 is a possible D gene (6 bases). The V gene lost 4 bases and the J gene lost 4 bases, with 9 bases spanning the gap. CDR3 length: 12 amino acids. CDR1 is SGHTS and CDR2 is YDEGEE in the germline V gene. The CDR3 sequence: CASSKQGYEQYV. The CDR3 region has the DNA TGTGCCAGCAGCAAACAGGGTTACGAGCAGTACGTC.

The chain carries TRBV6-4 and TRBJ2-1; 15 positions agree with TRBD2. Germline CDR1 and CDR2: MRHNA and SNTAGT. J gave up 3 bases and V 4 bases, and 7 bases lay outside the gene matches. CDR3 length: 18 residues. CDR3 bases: TGTGCCAGCAGTGCCCTCGGACTAGCGGGGGGGAACTACAATGAGCAGTTCTTC. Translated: CASSALGLAGGNYNEQFF.

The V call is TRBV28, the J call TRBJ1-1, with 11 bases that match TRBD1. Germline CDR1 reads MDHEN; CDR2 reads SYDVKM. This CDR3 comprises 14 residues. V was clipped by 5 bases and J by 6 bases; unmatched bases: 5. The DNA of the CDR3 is TGTGCCAGCAGTACAGGACAGGGGGCCTCTGAAGCTTTCTTT. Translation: CASSTGQGASEAFF.

For the CDR3, the DNA is TGCGCCAGCAGCTTCGACGGGGGTGTTAGCAATCAGCCCCAGCATTTT. Translated: CASSFDGGVSNQPQHF. V gene TRBV5-1 combines with J gene TRBJ1-5, with D perhaps TRBD1 (5 bases). CDR3 length: 16 amino acids. Trimming pared 2 bases from V and 0 bases from J, leaving 12 bases between. In germline, CDR1 is SGHRS, CDR2 YFSETQ.

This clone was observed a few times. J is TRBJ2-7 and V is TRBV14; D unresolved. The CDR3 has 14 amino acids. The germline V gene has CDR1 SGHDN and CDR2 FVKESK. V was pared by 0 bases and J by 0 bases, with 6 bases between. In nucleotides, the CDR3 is TGTGCCAGCAGCCAAGACGTTGTCTCCTACGAGCAGTACGTC. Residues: CASSQDVVSYEQYV.

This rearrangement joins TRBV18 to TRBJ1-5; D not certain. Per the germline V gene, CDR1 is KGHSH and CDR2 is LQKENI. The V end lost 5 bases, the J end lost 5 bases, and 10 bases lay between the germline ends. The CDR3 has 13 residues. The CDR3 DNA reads TGTGCCAGCTCATCAGGATCGGATCAGCCCCAGCATTTT. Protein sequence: CASSSGSDQPQHF.

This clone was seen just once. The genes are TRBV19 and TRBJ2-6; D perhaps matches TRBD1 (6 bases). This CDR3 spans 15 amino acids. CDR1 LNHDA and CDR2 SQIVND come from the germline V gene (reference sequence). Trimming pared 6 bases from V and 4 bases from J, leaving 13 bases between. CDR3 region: CASSSGDLGANVLTF. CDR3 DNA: TGTGCCAGTAGCTCAGGGGATCTCGGGGCCAACGTCCTGACTTTC.

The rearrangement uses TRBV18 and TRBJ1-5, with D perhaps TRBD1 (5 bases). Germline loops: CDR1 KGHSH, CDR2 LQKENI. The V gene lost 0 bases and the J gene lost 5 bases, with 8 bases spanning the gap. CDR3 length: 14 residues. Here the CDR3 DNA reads TGTGCCAGCTCACCACCGGGGGGAGATCAGCCCCAGCATTTT. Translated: CASSPPGGDQPQHF.

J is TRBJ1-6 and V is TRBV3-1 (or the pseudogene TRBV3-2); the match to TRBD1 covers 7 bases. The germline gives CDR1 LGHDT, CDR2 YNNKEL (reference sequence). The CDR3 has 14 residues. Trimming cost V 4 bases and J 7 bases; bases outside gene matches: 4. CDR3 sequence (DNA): TGTGCCAGCAGCCGACAGGGTAAGAATTCACCCCTCCACTTT. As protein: CASSRQGKNSPLHF.

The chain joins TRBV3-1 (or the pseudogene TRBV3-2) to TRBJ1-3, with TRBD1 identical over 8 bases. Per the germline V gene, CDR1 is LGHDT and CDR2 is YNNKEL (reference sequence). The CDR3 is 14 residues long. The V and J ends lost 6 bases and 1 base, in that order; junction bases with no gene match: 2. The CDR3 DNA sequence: TGTGCCAGCAGAAGGGACAGGTCTGGAAACACCATATATTTT. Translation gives CASRRDRSGNTIYF.

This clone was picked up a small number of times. DNA of the CDR3: TGTGCCAGCTCACCCCCGGGACAGGGGGCATTCACTGAAGCTTTCTTT. Its protein product is CASSPPGQGAFTEAFF. J is TRBJ1-1 and V is TRBV18, with TRBD1 matching 12 bases. This CDR3 is 16 amino acids long. After removal of 3 bases from V and 4 bases from J, the junction contained 6 bases not matched to a gene. Germline V lookup: CDR1 KGHSH, CDR2 LQKENI.

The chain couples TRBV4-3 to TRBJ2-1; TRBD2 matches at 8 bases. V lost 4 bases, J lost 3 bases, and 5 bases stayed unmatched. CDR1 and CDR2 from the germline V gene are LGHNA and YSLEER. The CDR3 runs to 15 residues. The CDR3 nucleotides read TGCGCCAGCAGCCGAACGGGGACTAGCTACAATGAGCAGTTCTTC. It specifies CASSRTGTSYNEQFF.

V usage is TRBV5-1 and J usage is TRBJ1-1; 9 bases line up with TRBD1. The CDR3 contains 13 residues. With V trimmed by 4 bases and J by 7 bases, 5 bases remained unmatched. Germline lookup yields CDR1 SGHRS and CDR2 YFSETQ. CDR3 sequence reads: CASSQRTGVEAFF. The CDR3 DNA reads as TGCGCCAGCAGCCAGCGGACAGGGGTTGAAGCTTTCTTT.

In DNA, the CDR3 is TGCGCCAGCAGCTTGGACAGGGGCGAGCAGTACTTC. It encodes CASSLDRGEQYF. The chain carries TRBV5-1 and TRBJ2-7; 7 bases align to TRBD1. V lost 0 bases, J lost 6 bases, and 0 bases stayed unmatched. Per the germline V gene, CDR1 is SGHRS and CDR2 is YFSETQ. This CDR3 comprises 12 residues.

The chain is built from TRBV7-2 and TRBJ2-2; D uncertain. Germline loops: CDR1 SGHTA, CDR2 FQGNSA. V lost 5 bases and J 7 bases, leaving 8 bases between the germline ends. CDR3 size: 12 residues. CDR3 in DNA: TGTGCCAGCAGCCCCTTCGTCGGGGAGCTGTTTTTT. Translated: CASSPFVGELFF.

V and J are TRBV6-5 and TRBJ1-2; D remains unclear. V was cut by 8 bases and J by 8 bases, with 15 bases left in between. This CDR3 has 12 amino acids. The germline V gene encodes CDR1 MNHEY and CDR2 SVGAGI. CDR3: CASGRPGGGYTF. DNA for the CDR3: TGTGCCAGCGGGAGGCCGGGTGGGGGCTACACCTTC.

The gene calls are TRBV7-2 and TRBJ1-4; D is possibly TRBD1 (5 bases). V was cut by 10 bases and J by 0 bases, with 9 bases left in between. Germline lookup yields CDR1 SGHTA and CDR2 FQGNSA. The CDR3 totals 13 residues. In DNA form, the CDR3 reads TGTGCCACCCGGGGGGCAACTAATGAAAAACTGTTTTTT. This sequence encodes CATRGATNEKLFF.

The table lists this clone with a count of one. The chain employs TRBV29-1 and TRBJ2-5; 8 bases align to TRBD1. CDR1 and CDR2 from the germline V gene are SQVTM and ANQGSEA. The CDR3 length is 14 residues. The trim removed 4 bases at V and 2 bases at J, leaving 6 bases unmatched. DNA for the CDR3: TGCAGCGTTGCAACAGGGGGATTACAAGAGACCCAGTACTTC. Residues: CSVATGGLQETQYF. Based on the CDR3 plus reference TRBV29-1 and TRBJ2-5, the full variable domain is SAVISQKPSRDICQRGTSLTIQCQVDSQVTMMFWYRQQPGQSLTLIATANQGSEATYESGFVIDKFPISRPNLTFSTLTVSNMSPEDSSIYLCSVATGGLQETQYFGPGTRLLVL.